This TCR beta chain was obtained from a study of fetal regulatory T cell absence and autoimmunity. Using immunoSEQ multiplex PCR, the repertoire was profiled, and TCRdb retains in-frame clones only, with some absent. Found here are about 95,000 clones, approximately 75% of them singletons; the top ten hold roughly 2%. This CDR3 has 11 amino acids. V lost 3 bases and J 3 bases, leaving 6 bases between the germline ends. Germline V lookup: CDR1 SQVTM, CDR2 ANQGSEA. The specimen sequenced was pancreas tissue. The receptor's source is a male donor with IPEX syndrome. The chain employs TRBV29-1 and TRBJ2-7, with D perhaps being TRBD1 or TRBD2 (5 bases each). DNA of the CDR3: TGCAGCGTTGAGGGGGACTACGAGCAGTACTTC. As protein: CSVEGDYEQYF.